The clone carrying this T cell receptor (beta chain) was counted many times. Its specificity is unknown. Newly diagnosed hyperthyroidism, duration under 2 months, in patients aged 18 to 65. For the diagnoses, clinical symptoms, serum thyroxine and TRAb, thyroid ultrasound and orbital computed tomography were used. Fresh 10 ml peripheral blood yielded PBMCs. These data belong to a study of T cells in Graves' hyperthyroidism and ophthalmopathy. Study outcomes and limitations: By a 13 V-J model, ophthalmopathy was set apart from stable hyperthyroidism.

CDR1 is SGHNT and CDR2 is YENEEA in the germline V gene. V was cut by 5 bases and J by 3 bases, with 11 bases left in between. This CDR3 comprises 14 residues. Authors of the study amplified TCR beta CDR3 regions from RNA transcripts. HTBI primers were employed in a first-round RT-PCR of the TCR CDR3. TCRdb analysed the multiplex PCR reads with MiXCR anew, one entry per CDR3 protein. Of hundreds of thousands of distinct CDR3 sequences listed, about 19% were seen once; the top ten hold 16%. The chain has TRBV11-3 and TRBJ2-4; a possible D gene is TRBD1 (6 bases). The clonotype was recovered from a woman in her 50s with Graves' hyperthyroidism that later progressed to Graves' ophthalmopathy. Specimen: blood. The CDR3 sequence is CASSPPDSKNIQYF. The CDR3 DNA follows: TGTGCCAGCAGCCCACCGGACAGCAAAAACATTCAGTACTTC.